These 22 T cell receptor beta chains were sequenced from one sample in a study of T cells after yellow fever vaccination. A single record per CDR3 protein comes from TCRdb applying MiXCR to the 5' RACE reads. The repertoire includes fewer than 100,000 distinct CDR3 sequences, about 5.8% of them detected once, and about 40% sits in the top ten. Sample: CD8+ T cells sorted from PBMCs, taken 10 days after the yellow fever booster vaccination. The receptors derive from a young man who received the YFV17D yellow fever vaccine.

In this sample, this clonotype turned up a few times. This chain joins TRBV10-3 and TRBJ2-7; D perhaps matches TRBD1 (5 bases). Between the trimmed V and J ends, which lost 0 bases and 4 bases, there was a span of 7 bases. Germline lookup yields CDR1 ENHRY and CDR2 SYGVKD. This CDR3 has 13 amino acids. The CDR3 sequence: CAISESAGYEQYF. The DNA for the CDR3 is TGTGCCATCAGTGAGTCGGCAGGGTACGAGCAGTACTTC.

The rearrangement joins TRBV7-9 to TRBJ2-5; D is possibly TRBD1 or TRBD2 (5 bases each). In germline, CDR1 is SEHNR, CDR2 FQNEAQ (reference sequence). CDR3 length: 16 residues. V was cut by 3 bases and J by 5 bases, with 19 bases left in between. CDR3 sequence reads: CASSFGFRDGRETQYF. The CDR3 nucleotides are TGTGCCAGCAGCTTTGGGTTCCGGGACGGGCGGGAGACCCAGTACTTC.

The chain is built from TRBV12-3 or TRBV12-4 and TRBJ2-2; 11 bases fit TRBD1. Trimming at V came to 10 bases and at J to 6 bases, leaving 4 bases not matched to a gene. This CDR3 contains 13 residues. The CDR3 nucleotides are TGTGCCAACCCGGGACAGGGGGCCGGGGAGCTGTTTTTT. It specifies CANPGQGAGELFF.

This clonotype was recorded many times. The J gene is TRBJ2-3, the V gene TRBV18, with unresolved D. This CDR3 contains 13 residues. Germline-derived CDR1 and CDR2 are KGHSH and LQKENI. Trimming cost V 1 base and J 7 bases, with 9 bases left between them. CDR3 coding DNA: TGTGCCAGCTCACCACGTACAGAACATACGCAGTATTTT. Its protein is CASSPRTEHTQYF.

This clonotype has at least ten counts. J is TRBJ2-2 and V is TRBV6-2 or TRBV6-3; D call uncertain. Germline CDR1 MNHEY, CDR2 SVGEGT. V dropped 0 bases and J dropped 11 bases, with 10 bases sitting between them. The CDR3 is 13 amino acids. CDR3 sequence: CASSYSIFFELFF. Here the CDR3 DNA reads TGTGCCAGCAGTTACTCGATCTTCTTTGAGCTGTTTTTT.

This clonotype was seen a few times. The rearrangement uses TRBV4-1 and TRBJ1-1; 7 bases line up with TRBD1. Trimming at V came to 5 bases and at J to 2 bases, leaving 2 bases not matched to a gene. Germline V lookup: CDR1 MGHRA, CDR2 YSYEKL. The CDR3 runs to 13 residues. CDR3 DNA: TGCGCCAGCAGCGACAGGGAAAACACTGAAGCTTTCTTT. Amino acid sequence: CASSDRENTEAFF.

This clonotype has more than one count but fewer than ten. This sequence joins TRBV7-9 and TRBJ2-1, with 9 bases aligning to TRBD2. J gave up 5 bases and V 7 bases, and 12 bases lay outside the gene matches. The germline V gene has CDR1 SEHNR and CDR2 FQNEAQ (reference sequence). The CDR3 loop spans 16 amino acids. The CDR3 here is CASTSILAGEDNEQFF. CDR3 bases: TGTGCCAGCACCTCGATCTTAGCGGGGGAGGACAATGAGCAGTTCTTC.

In its sample, this clonotype was seen a few times. The chain combines TRBV12-3 or TRBV12-4 with TRBJ2-7, with TRBD1 matching over 12 bases. The CDR3 length is 15 residues. After removal of 6 bases from V and 5 bases from J, the junction contained 8 bases not matched to a gene. CDR3 sequence: CASSSGTGGSNEQYV. In nucleotides, the CDR3 is TGTGCCAGCAGCTCCGGGACAGGGGGCAGCAACGAGCAGTACGTC.

This clonotype was observed a few times. This chain connects TRBV11-1 to TRBJ2-5; 7 bases line up with TRBD1. The CDR3 has 13 amino acids. J was trimmed by 1 base and V by 8 bases; bases with no gene match: 4. From germline, CDR1 is SGHAT and CDR2 FQDESV (reference sequence). This CDR3 reads CASRQGSQETQYF. The CDR3 DNA reads TGTGCCAGCCGACAGGGATCCCAAGAGACCCAGTACTTC.

The chain uses TRBV6-5 and TRBJ2-1; D may be TRBD1 (6 bases). V dropped 4 bases and J dropped 3 bases, with 13 bases sitting between them. This CDR3 is built from 15 residues. Germline V CDR1 and CDR2: MNHEY, SVGAGI. The CDR3 loop reads CASSSGTSIYNEQFF. The CDR3 DNA reads as TGTGCCAGCAGTTCCGGGACAAGTATCTACAATGAGCAGTTCTTC.

This clonotype was detected a few times. The CDR3 DNA reads TGTGCCAGCAGCTCAACCGGGGGGACAGACACCGGGGAGCTGTTTTTT. Translated, it gives CASSSTGGTDTGELFF. The chain employs TRBV9 and TRBJ2-2; tentatively, D is TRBD1 or TRBD2 (7 bases each). CDR1 SGDLS and CDR2 YYNGEE come from the germline V gene. The CDR3 extends over 16 amino acids. V was trimmed by 4 bases and J by 3 bases, leaving 16 bases between them.

The J gene is TRBJ1-6, the V gene TRBV30, with 9 nucleotides matching TRBD1. Losses at the gene ends were 5 bases for V and 14 bases for J; bases not matched to a gene: 10. Per germline, CDR1 GTSNPN and CDR2 SVGIG (reference sequence). The CDR3 loop spans 13 amino acids. The CDR3 DNA sequence: TGTGCCTGGCACCGGGACAGGGCAACGACCCTCCACTTT. As protein: CAWHRDRATTLHF.

This clonotype was counted only a few times. The CDR3 DNA sequence: TGTGCCAGCAGTCCGGGACAGGGGAGCACAGATACGCAGTATTTT. Its translation: CASSPGQGSTDTQYF. This chain uses TRBV6-6 with TRBJ2-3; TRBD1 aligns across 10 bases. The germline CDR1 and CDR2 sequences are MNHNY and SVGAGI (reference sequence). J was trimmed by 0 bases and V by 5 bases; bases with no gene match: 2. This CDR3 has 15 amino acids.

The V gene is TRBV4-3, the J gene TRBJ1-1; D might be TRBD1 (6 bases). Per germline, CDR1 LGHNA and CDR2 YSLEER. Between the trimmed V and J ends, which lost 0 bases and 1 base, there was a span of 24 bases. This CDR3 contains 20 residues. CDR3 in amino acids: CASSQDRGAPGILGNTEAFF. DNA for the CDR3: TGCGCCAGCAGCCAAGATAGGGGGGCTCCAGGGATATTGGGGAACACTGAAGCTTTCTTT.

This clonotype has a handful of counts. The chain couples TRBV6-2 or TRBV6-3 to TRBJ1-5, with D hard to call. In germline, CDR1 is MNHEY, CDR2 SVGEGT. The CDR3 contains 14 residues. Trimming stripped 0 bases from V and 6 bases from J, with 9 bases between. CDR3 residues: CASSYSRATQPQHF. The CDR3 DNA is TGTGCCAGCAGTTACTCCCGGGCTACTCAGCCCCAGCATTTT.

The chain recombines TRBV5-6 with TRBJ2-1; tentatively, D is TRBD2 (5 bases). CDR1 SGHDT and CDR2 YYEEEE come from the germline V gene. This CDR3 has 13 amino acids. V was clipped by 3 bases and J by 8 bases, with 12 bases between them. The CDR3 DNA reads TGTGCCAGCAGCTCCCGGACTTTTGATGAGCAGTTCTTC. It translates to CASSSRTFDEQFF. Full variable domain (missing parts from reference TRBV5-6 and TRBJ2-1): DAGVTQSPTHLIKTRGQQVTLRCSPKSGHDTVSWYQQALGQGPQFIFQYYEEEERQRGNFPDRFSGHQFPNYSSELNVNALLLGDSALYLCASSSRTFDEQFFGPGTRLTVL.

This clonotype was recorded a few times. The chain uses TRBV5-1 and TRBJ2-7, with a possible D match to TRBD2 (7 bases). V dropped 4 bases and J dropped 7 bases, with 18 bases sitting between them. The CDR3 runs 14 residues. Germline CDR1 is SGHRS and CDR2 is YFSETQ. CDR3 DNA sequence: TGCGCCAGCAGCCATGTCCGGGGGGCCCAAGAGCAGTACTTC. Translated: CASSHVRGAQEQYF. The complete variable domain, with remaining parts taken from reference TRBV5-1 and TRBJ2-7, reads KAGVTQTPRYLIKTRGQQVTLSCSPISGHRSVSWYQQTPGQGLQFLFEYFSETQRNKGNFPGRFSGRQFSNSRSEMNVSTLELGDSALYLCASSHVRGAQEQYFGPGTRLTVT.

V gene TRBV12-3 or TRBV12-4 combines with J gene TRBJ2-5, with D possibly being TRBD2 (5 bases). The CDR3 runs 13 residues. Trimming shortened V by 6 bases and J by 2 bases, and 10 bases separated the two germline ends. The CDR3, as DNA: TGTGCCAGCAGGTTTCCGGGGCAAGAGACCCAGTACTTC. Its translation: CASRFPGQETQYF.

The rearrangement links TRBV7-2 to TRBJ2-3, with D tentatively TRBD2 (5 bases). V gave up 5 bases and J gave up 0 bases, with 27 bases separating them. The CDR3 contains 20 residues. Per the germline V gene, CDR1 is SGHTA and CDR2 is FQGNSA. The CDR3 sequence is CASSRPRSGSHSTSTDTQYF. Here the CDR3 DNA reads TGTGCCAGCAGCCGACCCCGATCGGGGAGCCATTCAACTAGCACAGATACGCAGTATTTT.

This clonotype was seen many times. V is TRBV15 and J is TRBJ2-3; a weak D match, TRBD1 (6 bases). Trimming took 0 bases from V and 1 from J, leaving 14 bases between them. This CDR3 contains 17 residues. Looked up from germline, CDR1 is LNHNV and CDR2 is YYDKDF (reference sequence). DNA for the CDR3: TGTGCCACCAGCAGAGATCCCCTCCAGGGGCGCACAGATACGCAGTATTTT. As protein: CATSRDPLQGRTDTQYF.

In this sample, this clonotype turned up a few times. The rearrangement uses TRBV15 and TRBJ1-4; D is possibly TRBD1 (5 bases). Germline V gene data show CDR1 as LNHNV and CDR2 as YYDKDF (reference sequence). V lost 0 bases and J lost 8, with 10 bases in between. CDR3 length: 14 residues. CDR3 DNA sequence: TGTGCCACCAGCAGAGAGGGGGTGTTAGAAAAACTGTTTTTT. The encoded protein is CATSREGVLEKLFF.

The V and J genes are TRBV2 and TRBJ1-5, with unresolved D. The CDR3 length is 15 residues. CDR1 is SNHLY, CDR2 FYNNEI, per germline. V was trimmed by 3 bases and J by 0 bases, leaving 9 bases between them. The chain's CDR3 is CASSDQDYSNQPQHF. The CDR3 nucleotides are TGTGCCAGCAGTGACCAGGACTATAGCAATCAGCCCCAGCATTTT.